What follows are 21 T cell receptor beta chains derived from one specimen sequenced in a study of shared clonotypes between healthy human individuals. Using immunoSEQ multiplex PCR, the repertoire was profiled, and TCRdb retains in-frame clones only, with some absent. The data show some 1.4 million clones, roughly 95% seen once. Sequenced sample: naive CD4+ T cells sorted from blood. The subset here: CD45RA+ positively selected. Receptor source: a man aged 30 to 39 in good health.

The V gene is TRBV27, the J gene TRBJ2-7; 7 nucleotides agree with TRBD1. Germline V gene sequence: CDR1 MNHEY, CDR2 SMNVEV (reference sequence). The CDR3 loop spans 15 amino acids. With 5 bases clipped from V and 5 bases from J, the junction kept 12 bases outside the gene matches. The chain's CDR3 is CASSDYKGGADEQYF. In DNA, the CDR3 is TGTGCCAGCAGTGACTACAAAGGGGGCGCGGACGAGCAGTACTTC.

As regards this clone: The identical CDR3 is also encoded by other nucleotide sequences in the sample. The J gene is TRBJ2-7, the V gene TRBV7-2; D call uncertain. V lost 1 base and J 1 base, leaving 5 bases between the germline ends. Looked up from germline, CDR1 is SGHTA and CDR2 is FQGNSA. The length of the CDR3 is 13 residues. The DNA of the CDR3 is TGTGCCAGCAGCTTAGGGTTTTCCTACGAGCAGTACTTC. Its protein product is CASSLGFSYEQYF.

With respect to this clone: The same CDR3 also results from other DNA sequences found in this sample. The genes are TRBV5-1 and TRBJ2-7; no clear D gene. In germline, CDR1 is SGHRS, CDR2 YFSETQ. The CDR3 spans 14 residues. Trimming stripped 0 bases from V and 2 bases from J, with 9 bases between. CDR3 protein: CASSLVPGTYEQYF. CDR3 sequence (DNA): TGCGCCAGCAGCTTGGTTCCAGGTACCTACGAGCAGTACTTC.

This clone has a single count. At the DNA level, this CDR3 is encoded by other sequences in the same sample as well. The chain links TRBV6-1 to TRBJ2-2, with D perhaps matching TRBD2 (6 bases). Germline V gene lookup returns CDR1 MNHNS and CDR2 SASEGT. V lost 3 bases, J lost 5 bases, and 13 bases lay in between. The CDR3 is made up of 15 amino acids. CDR3 DNA: TGTGCCAGCAGTGAGTGGCAGGGAGGTACCGGGGAGCTGTTTTTT. Its protein product is CASSEWQGGTGELFF.

The CDR3 protein is CASSMVPRSYEQYF. CDR3 DNA sequence: TGTGCCAGTAGTATGGTTCCAAGATCCTACGAGCAGTACTTC. The V gene is TRBV19, the J gene TRBJ2-7; D not certain. V was trimmed by 3 bases and J by 1 base, leaving 10 bases between them. This CDR3 is built from 14 residues. Germline lookup yields CDR1 LNHDA and CDR2 SQIVND (reference sequence).

J is TRBJ1-2 and V is TRBV5-1; D might be TRBD1 (5 bases). The germline gives CDR1 SGHRS, CDR2 YFSETQ. The CDR3 has 14 amino acids. Deletions cut 3 bases from V and 2 bases from J, with 11 bases between. The CDR3 DNA reads TGCGCCAGCAGCTCGGGACCCTCGAACTATGGCTACACCTTC. This codes for CASSSGPSNYGYTF.

The chain couples TRBV10-3 to TRBJ2-2, with TRBD2 identical over 9 bases. Per the germline V gene, CDR1 is ENHRY and CDR2 is SYGVKD. V shed 1 base and J 4 bases; nucleotides not matched to a gene: 4. This CDR3 spans 16 amino acids. The DNA of the CDR3 is TGTGCCATCAGTGAGTGGCTAGCGGGGAGCACCGGGGAGCTGTTTTTT. Translated, it gives CAISEWLAGSTGELFF.

About this clone: The same CDR3 also results from other DNA sequences found in this sample. The chain employs TRBV5-1 and TRBJ1-1, with 7 bases lining up with TRBD1. The CDR3 is made up of 14 amino acids. The trim removed 5 bases at V and 0 bases at J, leaving 4 bases unmatched. Per the germline V gene, CDR1 is SGHRS and CDR2 is YFSETQ. The CDR3 here is CASRTGTVNTEAFF. For the CDR3, the DNA is TGCGCCAGCAGAACCGGGACAGTGAACACTGAAGCTTTCTTT.

With respect to this clone: The same CDR3 is also encoded by other DNA sequences in this sample. CDR3 region: CASSVGQGYGYTF. The CDR3 DNA follows: TGTGCCAGCAGCGTAGGCCAGGGGTATGGCTACACCTTC. This sequence joins TRBV7-2 and TRBJ1-2, with a weak D call TRBD1 (6 bases). The CDR3 extends over 13 amino acids. Germline assignment: CDR1 SGHTA and CDR2 FQGNSA. Trimming removed 5 bases from V and 5 bases from J, with 12 bases in between. Looking up the rest from reference TRBV7-2 and TRBJ1-2 gives the full variable domain: GAGVSQSPSNKVTEKGKDVELRCDPISGHTALYWYRQSLGQGLEFLIYFQGNSAPDKSGLPSDRFSAERTGGSVSTLTIQRTQQEDSAVYLCASSVGQGYGYTFGSGTRLTVV.

This chain joins TRBV28 and TRBJ1-2; possibly TRBD1 for D (6 bases). Germline CDR1 reads MDHEN; CDR2 reads SYDVKM. V dropped 5 bases and J dropped 5 bases, with 24 bases sitting between them. This CDR3 contains 17 residues. For the CDR3, the DNA is TGTGCCAGCAGTCTAGGAAGATGGGGGCCGCCTGGGTATGGCTACACCTTC. Translation gives CASSLGRWGPPGYGYTF.

The chain couples TRBV18 to TRBJ1-1; D is ambiguous. The germline V gene encodes CDR1 KGHSH and CDR2 LQKENI. Trimming removed 6 bases from V and 4 bases from J, with 12 bases in between. There are 13 residues in the CDR3. As DNA, the CDR3 is TGTGCCAGCTCCATAGTAGGCGGCACTGAAGCTTTCTTT. Translated: CASSIVGGTEAFF. The full variable domain, completed using reference TRBV18 and TRBJ1-1, is NAGVMQNPRHLVRRRGQEARLRCSPMKGHSHVYWYRQLPEEGLKFMVYLQKENIIDESGMPKERFSAEFPKEGPSILRIQQVVRGDSAAYFCASSIVGGTEAFFGQGTRLTVV.

The genes are TRBV7-2 and TRBJ2-1; a weak D match, TRBD2 (5 bases). Trimming cost V 0 bases and J 12 bases, with 12 bases left between them. The CDR3 length is 13 residues. The germline gives CDR1 SGHTA, CDR2 FQGNSA. This CDR3 is CASSLAQRAGQFF. The CDR3, as DNA: TGTGCCAGCAGCTTAGCGCAGAGGGCTGGGCAGTTCTTC.

This chain connects TRBV9 to TRBJ2-3; 9 bases agree with TRBD2. The V segment lost 4 bases and the J segment 1 base; nucleotides outside the gene matches: 4. The germline V gene encodes CDR1 SGDLS and CDR2 YYNGEE. The CDR3 is 15 residues long. This CDR3 reads CASSRTSVRTDTQYF. CDR3 coding DNA: TGTGCCAGCAGCAGGACTAGCGTACGCACAGATACGCAGTATTTT.

The rearrangement uses TRBV5-1 and TRBJ2-3; 12 bases align to TRBD2. The germline CDR1 and CDR2 sequences are SGHRS and YFSETQ. The J segment lost 7 bases and the V segment lost 0 bases, leaving 6 bases of the junction unmatched. The CDR3 sequence is 16 residues long. The CDR3 DNA reads TGCGCCAGCAGCTTGGGACTAGCGGGAGTTGAGAATACGCAGTATTTT. Amino acids: CASSLGLAGVENTQYF.

Points on this clone: The same CDR3 also results from other DNA sequences found in this sample. The chain couples TRBV5-1 to TRBJ2-7, with a tentative D call TRBD1 (6 bases). This CDR3 spans 13 amino acids. V was shortened by 2 bases and J by 1 base, with 7 bases between the two germline ends. The germline gives CDR1 SGHRS, CDR2 YFSETQ. CDR3 nucleotide sequence: TGCGCCAGCAGCTTAGGACAGTCCTACGAGCAGTACTTC. Encoded protein: CASSLGQSYEQYF.

This sequence joins TRBV7-3 and TRBJ2-1; 10 bases are shared with TRBD2. This CDR3 comprises 16 residues. The germline gives CDR1 SGHTA, CDR2 FQGTGA. The trim removed 1 base at V and 8 bases at J, leaving 8 bases unmatched. The CDR3 coding sequence is TGTGCCAGCAGCTTAATGGCACTAGCGGGAATTGATGAGCAGTTCTTC. Amino acids: CASSLMALAGIDEQFF.

The V call is TRBV2, the J call TRBJ2-5; D ambiguous. Germline CDR1 SNHLY, CDR2 FYNNEI. V was cut by 8 bases and J by 5 bases, with 9 bases left in between. The CDR3 has 11 amino acids. CDR3 region: CASGIGETQYF. As DNA, the CDR3 is TGTGCCAGCGGGATCGGGGAGACCCAGTACTTC. The full variable domain, its missing parts supplied by reference TRBV2 and TRBJ2-5, is EPEVTQTPSHQVTQMGQEVILRCVPISNHLYFYWYRQILGQKVEFLVSFYNNEISEKSEIFDDQFSVERPDGSNFTLKIRSTKLEDSAMYFCASGIGETQYFGPGTRLLVL.

In this sample, this clone turned up once. The genes are TRBV28 and TRBJ1-4; no clear D. The germline V gene encodes CDR1 MDHEN and CDR2 SYDVKM. The V gene lost 8 bases and the J gene lost 0 bases, with 10 bases spanning the gap. This CDR3 is 14 amino acids long. The CDR3 is CASGYPSTNEKLFF. CDR3 bases: TGTGCCAGCGGGTACCCTTCAACTAATGAAAAACTGTTTTTT. Together with reference TRBV28 and TRBJ1-4, the CDR3 gives the full variable domain: DVKVTQSSRYLVKRTGEKVFLECVQDMDHENMFWYRQDPGLGLRLIYFSYDVKMKEKGDIPEGYSVSREKKERFSLILESASTNQTSMYLCASGYPSTNEKLFFGSGTQLSVL.

This chain connects TRBV5-1 to TRBJ2-7; TRBD2 matches 10 bases. The CDR3 totals 18 residues. V lost 4 bases to trimming and J lost 0 bases; unmatched junction nucleotides: 13. From germline, CDR1 is SGHRS and CDR2 YFSETQ. This CDR3 reads CASSPGPLRTSGSYEQYF. The CDR3 DNA reads as TGCGCCAGCAGCCCAGGGCCGCTTAGGACTAGCGGCTCCTACGAGCAGTACTTC.

J is TRBJ2-7 and V is TRBV4-1; 7 bases align to TRBD1. The CDR3 is 16 amino acids. After removal of 2 bases from V and 2 bases from J, the junction contained 9 bases not matched to a gene. CDR1 and CDR2 (germline): MGHRA, YSYEKL. Written as DNA, the CDR3 is TGCGCCAGCAGCCAATACCCGGGACAGAAGGCCTACGAGCAGTACTTC. This codes for CASSQYPGQKAYEQYF.

The rearrangement links TRBV6-1 to TRBJ1-5; D not certain. The CDR3 has 16 residues. Germline assignment: CDR1 MNHNS and CDR2 SASEGT. The V and J ends lost 4 bases and 3 bases respectively, with 16 bases between them. CDR3 residues: CASSVSSGGPNQPQHF. The CDR3 nucleotides read TGTGCCAGCAGTGTGAGTTCCGGAGGACCCAATCAGCCCCAGCATTTT.